These 24 T cell receptor beta chains were all obtained from the same sample, sequenced in a study of beta chain features in type 1 diabetes. The antigens these receptors bind are not known. Expressed TCRB transcripts were sequenced after all isolated RNA was converted to cDNA. The method was immunoSEQ multiplex PCR; TCRdb's version includes in-frame clones alone and lacks a portion of them. The top ten clones hold approximately 0.017% of a sample with over 200,000 clones, roughly a tenth of them seen once. The study's findings and limits: All four CD4+ subsets of Type 1 diabetes patients contained TCRB CDR3s that were moderately but significantly shorter.

The sample taken for sequencing was naive CD4+ T cells from blood. The receptors shown here come from a man younger than 40 with type 1 diabetes.

CDR3 sequence: CSTGQGYDTQYF. For the CDR3, the DNA is TGCAGCACGGGACAGGGGTACGATACGCAGTATTTT. The chain employs TRBV29-1 and TRBJ2-3; 10 nucleotides agree with TRBD1. The CDR3 is 12 amino acids. The V segment lost 8 bases and the J segment 6 bases; nucleotides outside the gene matches: 5. Per germline, CDR1 SQVTM and CDR2 ANQGSEA.

This clone has a handful of counts. The chain uses TRBV29-1 and TRBJ1-2, with TRBD1 identical over 9 bases. The germline CDR1 and CDR2 sequences are SQVTM and ANQGSEA. V was clipped by 3 bases and J by 2 bases; unmatched bases: 1. CDR3 length: 13 residues. The CDR3 loop reads CSVDDRGNYGYTF. In DNA, the CDR3 is TGCAGCGTTGATGACAGGGGGAACTATGGCTACACCTTC.

This rearrangement joins TRBV4-1 to TRBJ1-1; D gene unclear. Germline CDR1 reads MGHRA; CDR2 reads YSYEKL. With 3 bases removed from V and 1 base from J, the gap between germline ends came to 9 bases. The CDR3 has 14 amino acids. The DNA of the CDR3 is TGCGCCAGCAGCCAGGGCTTTAGGAACACTGAAGCTTTCTTT. Protein sequence: CASSQGFRNTEAFF.

The V call is TRBV18, the J call TRBJ2-5, with 9 bases aligning to TRBD1. Germline V lookup: CDR1 KGHSH, CDR2 LQKENI. V was clipped by 0 bases and J by 7 bases; unmatched bases: 9. The CDR3 sequence is 16 residues long. CDR3 sequence: CASSPPGTGSGGTQYF. As DNA, the CDR3 is TGTGCCAGCTCACCACCGGGGACAGGGTCCGGCGGGACCCAGTACTTC.

The chain links TRBV20-1 to TRBJ2-5, with D uncertain. The CDR3 length is 11 residues. Trimming cost V 2 bases and J 9 bases, with 10 bases left between them. The germline V gene has CDR1 DFQATT and CDR2 SNEGSKA (reference sequence). As DNA, the CDR3 is TGCAGTGCTAGAAGTGGCTTGGCCCAGTACTTC. Encoded protein: CSARSGLAQYF.

The DNA of the CDR3 is TGTGCCAGCAGTGAGACATCCACCGGGGAGCTGTTTTTT. It codes for CASSETSTGELFF. J is TRBJ2-2 and V is TRBV28; no firm D call. V was pared by 5 bases and J by 4 bases, with 8 bases between. The CDR3 runs 13 residues. From germline, CDR1 is MDHEN and CDR2 SYDVKM.

This chain connects TRBV5-1 to TRBJ2-7; D possibly corresponds to TRBD1 (5 bases). V lost 4 bases, J lost 7 bases, and 18 bases lay in between. The CDR3 consists of 14 residues. Germline V gene lookup returns CDR1 SGHRS and CDR2 YFSETQ. The CDR3 DNA sequence: TGCGCCAGCAGCCAGGGTACAGGTGTTGGGGAGCAGTACTTC. Translating it yields CASSQGTGVGEQYF.

The rearrangement joins TRBV27 to TRBJ2-4; D is ambiguous. This CDR3 comprises 14 residues. Between the trimmed V and J ends, which lost 3 bases and 6 bases, there was a span of 12 bases. Germline values: CDR1 MNHEY, CDR2 SMNVEV (reference sequence). The CDR3 sequence: CASSFSEAGNIQYF. The CDR3, as DNA: TGTGCCAGCAGTTTCTCTGAAGCCGGAAACATTCAGTACTTC.

The chain has TRBV5-4 and TRBJ2-3; D is unclear. Germline lookup yields CDR1 SGHNT and CDR2 YYREEE (reference sequence). This CDR3 has 15 amino acids. V gave up 7 bases and J gave up 1 base, with 16 bases separating them. The CDR3, as DNA: TGTGCCAGCGCTACGGGTCCCACGGGCACAGATACGCAGTATTTT. This sequence encodes CASATGPTGTDTQYF. The variable domain in full, completed from reference TRBV5-4 and TRBJ2-3, reads ETGVTQSPTHLIKTRGQQVTLRCSSQSGHNTVSWYQQALGQGPQFIFQYYREEENGRGNFPPRFSGLQFPNYSSELNVNALELDDSALYLCASATGPTGTDTQYFGPGTRLTVL.

This chain uses TRBV4-2 with TRBJ2-3, with TRBD2 matching 11 bases. Looked up from germline, CDR1 is LGHNA and CDR2 is YNFKEQ. The CDR3 has 17 residues. V shed 3 bases and J 5 bases; nucleotides not matched to a gene: 10. CDR3 sequence: CASSHLTSGELGDTQYF. CDR3 coding DNA: TGTGCCAGCAGCCACCTGACTAGCGGGGAATTGGGAGATACGCAGTATTTT.

In this sample, this clone turned up a few times. This sequence joins TRBV29-1 and TRBJ2-7, with 9 nucleotides matching TRBD2. CDR1 and CDR2 (germline): SQVTM, ANQGSEA. The length of the CDR3 is 16 residues. V dropped 0 bases and J dropped 2; count of bases not matched to a gene: 8. The CDR3 DNA is TGCAGCGTTGAAGATCTTGGGGGCGGGGGGGCCTACGAGCAGTACTTC. It translates to CSVEDLGGGGAYEQYF.

This clone was observed a few times. V usage is TRBV18 and J usage is TRBJ2-3; possible D gene TRBD1, 6 bases. Trimming pared 3 bases from V and 8 bases from J, leaving 9 bases between. The CDR3 runs to 12 residues. Germline V gives CDR1 KGHSH, CDR2 LQKENI. The CDR3 protein is CASSPKQGTQYF. The CDR3 region has the DNA TGTGCCAGCTCACCGAAACAGGGTACGCAGTATTTT.

This clone turned up a few times. The chain is built from TRBV1 and TRBJ2-7; TRBD2, the table's D call, lacks a check against the DNA. TRBV1 is designated a pseudogene. The CDR3 extends over 19 amino acids. This chain's CDR3 is CTSSQNRRTSGEKLYEQYF. The CDR3 DNA follows: TGCACCAGCAGCCAAAATCGCCGGACTAGCGGGGAAAAACTCTACGAGCAGTACTTC.

This clone was seen only a few times. The chain has TRBV7-2 and TRBJ2-1, with TRBD1 as a possible D gene (5 bases). Germline CDR1 SGHTA, CDR2 FQGNSA. The CDR3 spans 14 residues. Trimming pared 4 bases from V and 6 bases from J, leaving 13 bases between. As DNA, the CDR3 is TGTGCCAGCAGCTCAGTGGGGCCGAGCAATGAGCAGTTCTTC. It specifies CASSSVGPSNEQFF. Together with reference TRBV7-2 and TRBJ2-1, the CDR3 gives the full variable domain: GAGVSQSPSNKVTEKGKDVELRCDPISGHTALYWYRQSLGQGLEFLIYFQGNSAPDKSGLPSDRFSAERTGGSVSTLTIQRTQQEDSAVYLCASSSVGPSNEQFFGPGTRLTVL.

The J gene is TRBJ2-6, the V gene TRBV9; a weak D match, TRBD1 (6 bases). The CDR3 covers 17 residues. The germline V gene has CDR1 SGDLS and CDR2 YYNGEE. Trimming removed 2 bases from V and 0 bases from J, with 12 bases in between. This chain's CDR3 is CASSVPQGTSGANVLTF. The CDR3 nucleotides read TGTGCCAGCAGCGTCCCGCAGGGGACCTCTGGGGCCAACGTCCTGACTTTC.

The table lists this clone with a few counts. The rearrangement uses TRBV9 and TRBJ1-1; possibly TRBD1 for D (5 bases). Germline V gives CDR1 SGDLS, CDR2 YYNGEE. With 0 bases removed from V and 5 bases from J, the gap between germline ends came to 8 bases. This CDR3 spans 13 amino acids. CDR3 loop: CASSVGRVTEAFF. For the CDR3, the DNA is TGTGCCAGCAGCGTAGGCAGGGTTACTGAAGCTTTCTTT.

A few counts support this clone. The gene calls are TRBV4-2 and TRBJ2-3; TRBD2 matches 13 bases. The CDR3 loop spans 16 amino acids. CDR1 and CDR2 from the germline V gene are LGHNA and YNFKEQ. Losses at the gene ends were 6 bases for V and 3 bases for J; bases not matched to a gene: 6. The CDR3, as DNA: TGTGCCAGCAGGCAGGGACTAGCGGGGAGAACAGATACGCAGTATTTT. This gives the protein CASRQGLAGRTDTQYF.

The V gene is TRBV21-1, the J gene TRBJ2-7; TRBD1, the D gene given by the table, was not confirmed from the DNA. TRBV21-1 is a pseudogene locus. This CDR3 has 12 residues. The CDR3: CASGTGPYEQYF. For the CDR3, the DNA is TGTGCCAGCGGGACAGGCCCCTACGAGCAGTACTTC.

This clone was recorded a few times. The chain employs TRBV5-6 and TRBJ2-7; the match to TRBD2 covers 8 bases. J was trimmed by 0 bases and V by 4 bases; bases with no gene match: 3. This CDR3 has 14 amino acids. The germline gives CDR1 SGHDT, CDR2 YYEEEE. CDR3 sequence: CASSPAGGSYEQYF. CDR3 nucleotides: TGTGCCAGCAGCCCTGCGGGGGGCTCCTACGAGCAGTACTTC. The full variable domain, in which reference TRBV5-6 and TRBJ2-7 provide the parts outside the CDR3, is DAGVTQSPTHLIKTRGQQVTLRCSPKSGHDTVSWYQQALGQGPQFIFQYYEEEERQRGNFPDRFSGHQFPNYSSELNVNALLLGDSALYLCASSPAGGSYEQYFGPGTRLTVT.

The chain has TRBV6-5 and TRBJ2-1, with D tentatively TRBD2 (6 bases). V was pared by 4 bases and J by 8 bases, with 18 bases between. CDR1 and CDR2 (germline): MNHEY, SVGAGI. The CDR3 loop spans 15 amino acids. For the CDR3, the DNA is TGTGCCAGCAGTTCACGATCGGCGGGGCCACATGAGCAGTTCTTC. Its protein is CASSSRSAGPHEQFF.

The V and J genes are TRBV4-1 and TRBJ2-4; the match to TRBD2 covers 11 bases. The germline CDR1 and CDR2 sequences are MGHRA and YSYEKL. The CDR3 has 17 amino acids. J lost 3 bases, V lost 4 bases, and 8 bases had no gene match. The CDR3 sequence: CASSPGRLAGGKNIQYF. CDR3 DNA: TGCGCCAGCAGCCCCGGACGGCTAGCGGGGGGCAAAAACATTCAGTACTTC.

To note about this clone: The junction shows a germline mismatch at one end, possibly a read error. The chain links TRBV9 to TRBJ2-3; D uncertain. Per the germline V gene, CDR1 is SGDLS and CDR2 is YYNGEE. The CDR3 has 15 amino acids. The CDR3 sequence is CASSVGPRPGDTQYF. The CDR3 DNA follows: TGTGCCAGCAGTGTAGGGCCTCGCCCTGGCGATACGCAGTATTTT.

The gene calls are TRBV18 and TRBJ2-1, with 10 positions matching TRBD2. Germline V CDR1 and CDR2: KGHSH, LQKENI. V dropped 1 base and J dropped 10; count of bases not matched to a gene: 7. CDR3 size: 15 residues. In DNA form, the CDR3 reads TGTGCCAGCTCACCACAAGCGGGGGGGCCGGGGGAGCAGTTCTTC. Its protein product is CASSPQAGGPGEQFF.

This clone was observed a few times. The V gene is TRBV29-1, the J gene TRBJ1-2; 10 bases are a match to TRBD1. J gave up 8 bases and V 1 base, and 4 bases lay outside the gene matches. CDR3 length: 13 amino acids. CDR1 and CDR2 from the germline V gene are SQVTM and ANQGSEA. In DNA, the CDR3 is TGCAGCGTTGAAGGAGGGACAGGGGACGGCTACACCTTC. Its protein product is CSVEGGTGDGYTF.